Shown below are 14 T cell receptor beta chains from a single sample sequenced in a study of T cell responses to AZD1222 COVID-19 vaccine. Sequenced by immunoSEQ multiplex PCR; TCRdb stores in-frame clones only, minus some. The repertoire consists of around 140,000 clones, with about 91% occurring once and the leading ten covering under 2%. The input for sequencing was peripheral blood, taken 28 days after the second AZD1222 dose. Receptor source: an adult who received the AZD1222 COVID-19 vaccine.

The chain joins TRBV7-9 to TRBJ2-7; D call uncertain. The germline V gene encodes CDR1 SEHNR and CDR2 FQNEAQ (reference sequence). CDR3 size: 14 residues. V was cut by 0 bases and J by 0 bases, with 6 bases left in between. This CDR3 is CASSLASSSYEQYV. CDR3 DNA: TGTGCCAGCAGCTTAGCCTCAAGCTCCTACGAGCAGTACGTC.

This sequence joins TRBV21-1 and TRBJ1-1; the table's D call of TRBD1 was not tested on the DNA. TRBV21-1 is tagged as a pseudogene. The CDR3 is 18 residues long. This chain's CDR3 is CASSEGYRTPRANTEAFF. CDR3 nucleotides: TGTGCCAGCAGCGAAGGGTACAGGACACCCCGTGCTAACACTGAAGCTTTCTTT.

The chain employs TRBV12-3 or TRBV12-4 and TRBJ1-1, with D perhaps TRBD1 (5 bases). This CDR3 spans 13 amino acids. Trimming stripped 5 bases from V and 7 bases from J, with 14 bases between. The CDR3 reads CASSPTWGVEAFF. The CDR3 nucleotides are TGTGCCAGCAGTCCCACCTGGGGGGTTGAAGCTTTCTTT.

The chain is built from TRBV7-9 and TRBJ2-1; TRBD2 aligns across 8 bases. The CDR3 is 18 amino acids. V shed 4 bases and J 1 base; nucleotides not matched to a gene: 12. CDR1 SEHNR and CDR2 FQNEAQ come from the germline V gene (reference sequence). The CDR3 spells CASSSRGASGGSYNEQFF. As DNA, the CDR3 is TGTGCCAGCAGCTCCCGGGGAGCGAGCGGGGGATCCTACAATGAGCAGTTCTTC. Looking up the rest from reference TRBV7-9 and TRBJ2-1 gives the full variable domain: DTGVSQNPRHKITKRGQNVTFRCDPISEHNRLYWYRQTLGQGPEFLTYFQNEAQLEKSRLLSDRFSAERPKGSFSTLEIQRTEQGDSAMYLCASSSRGASGGSYNEQFFGPGTRLTVL.

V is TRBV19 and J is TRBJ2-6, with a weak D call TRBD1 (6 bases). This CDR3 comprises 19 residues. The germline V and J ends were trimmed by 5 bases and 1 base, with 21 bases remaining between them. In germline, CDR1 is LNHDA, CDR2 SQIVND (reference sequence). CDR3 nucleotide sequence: TGTGCCAGTAGTCGTGCAGCAAGGGGGTTTAGTTCTGGGGCCAACGTCCTGACTTTC. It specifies CASSRAARGFSSGANVLTF. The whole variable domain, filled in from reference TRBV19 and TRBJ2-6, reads DGGITQSPKYLFRKEGQNVTLSCEQNLNHDAMYWYRQDPGQGLRLIYYSQIVNDFQKGDIAEGYSVSREKKESFPLTVTSAQKNPTAFYLCASSRAARGFSSGANVLTFGAGSRLTVL.

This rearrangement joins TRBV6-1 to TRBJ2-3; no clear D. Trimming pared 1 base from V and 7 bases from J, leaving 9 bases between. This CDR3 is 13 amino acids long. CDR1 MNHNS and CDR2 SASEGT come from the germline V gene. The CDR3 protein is CASSEVMTNTQYF. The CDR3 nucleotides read TGTGCCAGCAGTGAAGTAATGACAAATACGCAGTATTTT.

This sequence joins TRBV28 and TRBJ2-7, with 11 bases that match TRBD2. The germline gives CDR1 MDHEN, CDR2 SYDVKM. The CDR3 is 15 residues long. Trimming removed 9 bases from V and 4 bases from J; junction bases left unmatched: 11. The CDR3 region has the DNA TGTGCCAGTTCGAGTATAGCGGGAGGGCCTTACGAGCAGTACGTC. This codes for CASSSIAGGPYEQYV.

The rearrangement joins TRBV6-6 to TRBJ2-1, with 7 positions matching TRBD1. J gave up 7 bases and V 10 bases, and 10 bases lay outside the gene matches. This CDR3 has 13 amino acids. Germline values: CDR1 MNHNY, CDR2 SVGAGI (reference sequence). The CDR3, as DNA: TGTGCCACATATCAACAGGGGTGGAATGAGCAGTTCTTC. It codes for CATYQQGWNEQFF.

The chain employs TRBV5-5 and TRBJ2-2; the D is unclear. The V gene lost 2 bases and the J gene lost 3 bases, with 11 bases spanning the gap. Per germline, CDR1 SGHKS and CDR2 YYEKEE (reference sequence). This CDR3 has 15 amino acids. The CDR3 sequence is CASSFGPTDTGELFF. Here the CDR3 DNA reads TGTGCCAGCAGCTTCGGCCCTACGGACACCGGGGAGCTGTTTTTT. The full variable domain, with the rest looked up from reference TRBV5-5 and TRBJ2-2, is DAGVTQSPTHLIKTRGQQVTLRCSPISGHKSVSWYQQVLGQGPQFIFQYYEKEERGRGNFPDRFSARQFPNYSSELNVNALLLGDSALYLCASSFGPTDTGELFFGEGSRLTVL.

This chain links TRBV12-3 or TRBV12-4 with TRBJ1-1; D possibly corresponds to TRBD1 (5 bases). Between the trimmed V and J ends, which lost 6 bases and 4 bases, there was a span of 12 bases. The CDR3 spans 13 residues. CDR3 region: CASSEGEGTEAFF. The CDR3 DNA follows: TGTGCCAGCAGCGAAGGGGAAGGCACTGAAGCTTTCTTT.

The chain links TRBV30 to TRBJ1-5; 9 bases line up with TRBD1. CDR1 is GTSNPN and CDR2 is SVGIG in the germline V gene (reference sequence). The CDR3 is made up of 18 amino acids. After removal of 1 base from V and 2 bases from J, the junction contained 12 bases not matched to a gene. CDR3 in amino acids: CAWSGGQGLLAGNQPQHF. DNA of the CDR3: TGTGCCTGGAGTGGGGGACAGGGATTGCTCGCGGGCAATCAGCCCCAGCATTTT.

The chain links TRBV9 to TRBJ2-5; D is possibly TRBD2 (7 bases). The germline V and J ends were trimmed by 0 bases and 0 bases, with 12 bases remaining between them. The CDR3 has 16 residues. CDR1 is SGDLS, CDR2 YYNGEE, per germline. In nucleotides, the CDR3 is TGTGCCAGCAGCGTAGCTGGGGGGGCCAACCAAGAGACCCAGTACTTC. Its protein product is CASSVAGGANQETQYF.

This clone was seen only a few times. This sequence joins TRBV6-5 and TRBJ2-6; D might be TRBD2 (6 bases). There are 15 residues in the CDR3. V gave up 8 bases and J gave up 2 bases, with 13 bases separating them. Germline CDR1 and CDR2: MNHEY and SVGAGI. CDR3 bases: TGTGCCAGCGGACTACCTCCCGCTGGGGCCAACGTCCTGACTTTC. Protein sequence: CASGLPPAGANVLTF.

The CDR3, as DNA: TGCGCCAGCAGCGCCCGGGACCAGAGGGATACGCAGTATTTT. The encoded protein is CASSARDQRDTQYF. The genes are TRBV4-1 and TRBJ2-3, with D perhaps TRBD1 or TRBD2 (5 bases each). This CDR3 has 14 residues. V shed 5 bases and J shed 6 bases, with 15 bases lying between them. Germline V gives CDR1 MGHRA, CDR2 YSYEKL.